The 16 T cell receptor beta chains below were found in one sample sequenced in a study of T cell clones after liver transplantation. Assay used: immunoSEQ multiplex PCR; TCRdb lists only in-frame clones, some missing. This sample has over 90,000 clones, with roughly four fifths found just once. The sequencing here drew on CD4+ T cells from blood, taken approximately 43 months after liver transplant. The receptors derive from a human patient who received a liver transplant. Some T cells here may be from the graft donor.

This sequence joins TRBV6-6 and TRBJ2-1, with D perhaps matching TRBD1 or TRBD2 (5 bases each). The CDR3 runs to 14 residues. The germline V gene has CDR1 MNHNY and CDR2 SVGAGI (reference sequence). Trimming stripped 7 bases from V and 4 bases from J, with 14 bases between. The CDR3 sequence is CASKRRDPYNEQFF. In DNA, the CDR3 is TGTGCCAGCAAACGTAGGGACCCGTACAATGAGCAGTTCTTC.

The chain employs TRBV5-1 and TRBJ2-7; 7 nucleotides agree with TRBD2. The V and J ends lost 4 bases and 6 bases, in that order; junction bases with no gene match: 16. The germline CDR1 and CDR2 sequences are SGHRS and YFSETQ. This CDR3 comprises 16 residues. CDR3 protein: CASSPLGGGKYGEQYF. For the CDR3, the DNA is TGCGCCAGCAGCCCCCTGGGGGGGGGAAAATACGGCGAGCAGTACTTC.

This clone was seen a handful of times. The genes are TRBV30 and TRBJ2-1; 13 nucleotides line up with TRBD2. This CDR3 is built from 17 residues. Per the germline V gene, CDR1 is GTSNPN and CDR2 is SVGIG (reference sequence). V shed 1 base and J 9 bases; nucleotides not matched to a gene: 12. The CDR3 here is CAWSEGLGLAGVVEQFF. The CDR3 nucleotides are TGTGCCTGGAGTGAGGGACTCGGACTAGCGGGAGTGGTTGAGCAGTTCTTC.

The V and J genes are TRBV5-1 and TRBJ2-7; TRBD2 aligns across 8 bases. Germline loops: CDR1 SGHRS, CDR2 YFSETQ. V gave up 1 base and J gave up 2 bases; unmatched junction bases: 8. The CDR3 is 16 amino acids. CDR3 DNA: TGCGCCAGCAGCTTGTCGCTGCGGACTAGCCCCTACGAGCAGTACTTC. It specifies CASSLSLRTSPYEQYF.

V gene TRBV19 combines with J gene TRBJ1-1, with no clear D. The CDR3 loop spans 15 amino acids. Germline CDR1 reads LNHDA; CDR2 reads SQIVND (reference sequence). V lost 5 bases and J lost 0, with 13 bases in between. The CDR3 nucleotides read TGTGCCAGTAGTTCCTTGGGCCTGGTGAACACTGAAGCTTTCTTT. This codes for CASSSLGLVNTEAFF.

The rearrangement links TRBV19 to TRBJ2-7; either TRBD1 or TRBD2 may fit D (5 bases each). From germline, CDR1 is LNHDA and CDR2 SQIVND (reference sequence). This CDR3 region has 14 residues. V lost 3 bases, J lost 1 base, and 10 bases lay in between. The CDR3 DNA reads as TGTGCCAGTAGTATGGGGGTAGGGTCCTACGAGCAGTACTTC. As protein: CASSMGVGSYEQYF.

V and J are TRBV28 and TRBJ2-1; 12 bases fit TRBD1. V lost 5 bases, J lost 8 bases, and 10 bases stayed unmatched. This CDR3 has 16 amino acids. Per germline, CDR1 MDHEN and CDR2 SYDVKM. The CDR3 region is CASSPMWGTGGDEQFF. The CDR3 nucleotides are TGTGCCAGCAGTCCAATGTGGGGGACAGGGGGCGATGAGCAGTTCTTC.

This chain connects TRBV10-2 to TRBJ2-7; D unclear. The CDR3 spans 12 residues. V lost 5 bases, J lost 2 bases, and 7 bases lay in between. The germline gives CDR1 WSHSY, CDR2 SAAADI. The CDR3, as DNA: TGCGCCAGCAGTCGTGACACCTACGAGCAGTACTTC. This sequence encodes CASSRDTYEQYF.

The chain has TRBV7-8 and TRBJ2-7; D call uncertain. Germline CDR1 and CDR2: SGHVS and FQNEAQ. The V gene lost 1 base and the J gene lost 3 bases, with 13 bases spanning the gap. The length of the CDR3 is 15 residues. The CDR3 nucleotides are TGTGCCAGCAGCTTAGTTCTTGACCTCTACTACGAGCAGTACTTC. It encodes CASSLVLDLYYEQYF.

The count of this clone is one. The CDR3 region is CASRGQGRNTEAFF. The CDR3 nucleotides are TGCGCCAGCAGGGGACAGGGGAGAAACACTGAAGCTTTCTTT. The chain combines TRBV10-1 with TRBJ1-1, with 10 bases lining up with TRBD1. Germline V CDR1 and CDR2: WNHNN, SYGVQD (reference sequence). V lost 6 bases and J lost 2; bases outside the gene matches: 3. This CDR3 is built from 14 residues.

Concerning this clone itself: Other DNA sequences of this sample code for an identical CDR3. The V and J genes are TRBV18 and TRBJ2-5; D uncertain. V was pared by 2 bases and J by 2 bases, with 3 bases between. This CDR3 spans 12 amino acids. In germline, CDR1 is KGHSH, CDR2 LQKENI. This chain's CDR3 is CASSPVQETQYF. CDR3 DNA sequence: TGTGCCAGCTCACCAGTGCAAGAGACCCAGTACTTC.

The rearrangement joins TRBV6-6 to TRBJ1-2; no clear D gene. Trimming took 4 bases from V and 6 from J, leaving 18 bases between them. The CDR3 sequence is 15 residues long. Germline V gene data show CDR1 as MNHNY and CDR2 as SVGAGI (reference sequence). The CDR3 DNA follows: TGTGCCAGCAGTTCCTCAAGGACGGTGATCGATGGCTACACCTTC. This translates into CASSSSRTVIDGYTF.

The chain recombines TRBV11-2 with TRBJ2-2; no reliable D call. Trimming stripped 0 bases from V and 5 bases from J, with 4 bases between. The CDR3 has 13 residues. Germline CDR1 reads SGHAT; CDR2 reads FQNNGV. The CDR3 is CASSLEGTGELFF. CDR3 nucleotide sequence: TGTGCCAGCAGCTTAGAAGGAACCGGGGAGCTGTTTTTT.

The CDR3: CASSPGTYNEQFF. The CDR3 DNA is TGCGCCAGCAGCCCTGGGACTTACAATGAGCAGTTCTTC. The gene calls are TRBV5-1 and TRBJ2-1, with D possibly matching TRBD2 (6 bases). Germline V gene sequence: CDR1 SGHRS, CDR2 YFSETQ. V was clipped by 4 bases and J by 4 bases, with 9 bases between them. The CDR3 sequence is 13 residues long.

The chain joins TRBV28 to TRBJ1-2, with a possible D match to TRBD1 (5 bases). Germline loops: CDR1 MDHEN, CDR2 SYDVKM. This CDR3 spans 12 amino acids. Trimming pared 8 bases from V and 4 bases from J, leaving 11 bases between. The CDR3 loop is CASGSRGYGYTF. The CDR3 coding sequence is TGTGCCAGCGGATCAAGGGGCTATGGCTACACCTTC.

V gene TRBV9 combines with J gene TRBJ1-4; D is unresolved. This CDR3 spans 14 amino acids. CDR1 SGDLS and CDR2 YYNGEE come from the germline V gene. Trimming shortened V by 4 bases and J by 8 bases, and 15 bases separated the two germline ends. This CDR3 reads CASSPMQLSEKLFF. DNA of the CDR3: TGTGCCAGCAGCCCGATGCAGCTGTCGGAAAAACTGTTTTTT.